Listed below are T cell receptor beta chains from one sample, sequenced in a study of Ad26.COV2.S vaccination and SARS-CoV-2 variants. Method: immunoSEQ multiplex PCR; TCRdb's copy keeps in-frame clones and lacks some. Among over 350,000 clones listed, 70% to 90% were seen once. The starting material was peripheral blood, obtained in a trial of Ad26.COV2.S vaccine versus placebo. These receptors all stem from a person between 18 and 59 years old who received the Ad26.COV2.S COVID-19 vaccine or a placebo. Both conserved end residues are part of each CDR3. Fields, in order: V gene, D gene, CDR3 protein. The D gene is left open where the match is weak.

TRBV7-2	TRBD1	CAREPYRGLYGYTF
TRBV4-3	TRBD1	CASSQGAGQDYGYTF
TRBV6-5	NA	CASRALTEWTEAFF
TRBV11-2	NA	CASSLGGVGTEQFF
TRBV5-1	NA	CASSSTSYEQYF
TRBV7-8	TRBD1	CASSDNTGATSQPQHF
TRBV19	TRBD1	CASSADRGRINQPQHF
TRBV19	TRBD1	CASRVGGGVNTEAFF
TRBV7-9	NA	CASSLVLTESTDTQYF
TRBV4-1	TRBD1	CASSQPTTGQGSYKLFF
TRBV11-2	TRBD2	CASSHSGGAREQFF
TRBV9	TRBD1	CASSAGQGRGETQYF
TRBV29-1	NA	CSVEGFSYEQYF
TRBV9	TRBD2	CASSVAGLAFEQFF
TRBV19	NA	CASSPSRTVNTEAFF
TRBV6-6	NA	CASRTPGGGDGYTF
TRBV10-1	NA	CASSETGVNIDTQYF
TRBV27	TRBD1	CASSPRQGASPLHF
TRBV27	TRBD1	CASSLGQGDEQYF
TRBV5-8	NA	CASSTRGVGNTIYF
TRBV30	NA	CAWSVFYGYTF
TRBV5-6	NA	CASSLKGAVSYEQYF
TRBV15	NA	CATSRTAGLLLPQGFF